These 26 T cell receptor beta chains were sequenced from one sample in a study of early T cells in non-severe SARS-CoV-2 infection. Each CDR3 protein gets one entry after TCRdb re-called the 5' RACE reads with MiXCR. The data show roughly 28,000 distinct CDR3 sequences, 4.4% seen once. Material for sequencing was whole blood. The receptors were gathered from an adult who was a healthcare worker with PCR-confirmed SARS-CoV-2 infection or an uninfected control (not recorded which).

This clonotype occurred many times. The rearrangement uses TRBV6-6 and TRBJ2-7; D uncertain. This CDR3 comprises 13 residues. CDR1 and CDR2 from the germline V gene are MNHNY and SVGAGI (reference sequence). The V gene lost 2 bases and the J gene lost 3 bases, with 8 bases spanning the gap. CDR3 region: CASSYPPGYEQYF. As DNA, the CDR3 is TGTGCCAGCAGTTACCCGCCGGGCTACGAGCAGTACTTC.

In this sample, this clonotype turned up many times. The CDR3 is CASSQGQDAGELFF. Written as DNA, the CDR3 is TGTGCCAGCTCACAGGGACAGGACGCCGGGGAGCTGTTTTTT. The chain carries TRBV18 and TRBJ2-2; 8 nucleotides match TRBD1. After removal of 4 bases from V and 6 bases from J, the junction contained 4 bases not matched to a gene. The germline CDR1 and CDR2 sequences are KGHSH and LQKENI. The length of the CDR3 is 14 residues. Combining the CDR3 with reference TRBV18 and TRBJ2-2 gives the whole variable domain NAGVMQNPRHLVRRRGQEARLRCSPMKGHSHVYWYRQLPEEGLKFMVYLQKENIIDESGMPKERFSAEFPKEGPSILRIQQVVRGDSAAYFCASSQGQDAGELFFGEGSRLTVL.

In this sample, this clonotype turned up a few times. The V gene is TRBV28, the J gene TRBJ2-5; 9 nucleotides align to TRBD1. With V trimmed by 6 bases and J by 1 base, 9 bases remained unmatched. The CDR3 contains 16 residues. Germline V CDR1 and CDR2: MDHEN, SYDVKM. The CDR3 protein is CASSLAGQGLQETQYF. CDR3 bases: TGTGCCAGCAGCCTGGCGGGACAGGGCCTCCAAGAGACCCAGTACTTC.

This clonotype was seen ten or more times. The J gene is TRBJ1-2, the V gene TRBV25-1; TRBD1 is a possible D gene (6 bases). The V gene's germline CDR1 is MGHDK and CDR2 SYGVNS. The CDR3 contains 13 residues. Trimming took 2 bases from V and 8 from J, leaving 12 bases between them. CDR3 nucleotide sequence: TGTGCCAGCAGTGAACCCAACAGGGCAGGCTACACCTTC. The encoded protein is CASSEPNRAGYTF.

There are a few counts of this clonotype. The chain is built from TRBV7-3 and TRBJ1-1; 8 bases are a match to TRBD1. Germline V gene sequence: CDR1 SGHTA, CDR2 FQGTGA. This CDR3 is built from 14 residues. Trimming at V came to 5 bases and at J to 5 bases, leaving 7 bases not matched to a gene. The CDR3 sequence is CASSPAGGRTEAFF. The CDR3 DNA sequence: TGTGCCAGCAGCCCAGCAGGGGGCCGGACTGAAGCTTTCTTT.

In this sample, this clonotype turned up many times. The genes are TRBV12-2 and TRBJ1-2. TRBV12-2 is described as a pseudogene. This CDR3 region has 13 residues. The CDR3 sequence: CASRQEGRCGYTF. The CDR3 region has the DNA TGTGCAAGTCGTCAGGAGGGGAGGTGTGGCTACACCTTC.

The table lists this clonotype with many counts. This rearrangement joins TRBV4-2 to TRBJ2-3; TRBD1 agrees at 9 bases. This CDR3 has 15 residues. J lost 3 bases, V lost 1 base, and 2 bases had no gene match. The germline CDR1 and CDR2 sequences are LGHNA and YNFKEQ. The CDR3: CASSQGTGETDTQYF. The CDR3 DNA reads TGTGCCAGCAGCCAAGGGACAGGGGAGACAGATACGCAGTATTTT.

This clonotype was seen repeatedly, ten times or more. The J gene is TRBJ2-1, the V gene TRBV20-1; possibly TRBD2 for D (5 bases). CDR1 is DFQATT and CDR2 is SNEGSKA in the germline V gene (reference sequence). The CDR3 loop spans 13 amino acids. V was shortened by 0 bases and J by 13 bases, with 16 bases between the two germline ends. In nucleotides, the CDR3 is TGCAGTGCTAGAGATCAAGACTACCTCCCCCAGTTCTTC. Translating it yields CSARDQDYLPQFF.

This clonotype occurred many times. This chain's CDR3 is CSARDLVIYSPLHF. Written as DNA, the CDR3 is TGCAGTGCTAGAGATTTGGTCATTTATTCACCCCTCCACTTT. The chain joins TRBV20-1 to TRBJ1-6; D is ambiguous. The length of the CDR3 is 14 residues. V lost 0 bases to trimming and J lost 8 bases, with 11 bases between them. Germline V gene lookup returns CDR1 DFQATT and CDR2 SNEGSKA (reference sequence).

This clonotype occurred many times. The V call is TRBV7-9, the J call TRBJ1-1; D is uncertain. Germline CDR1 SEHNR, CDR2 FQNEAQ (reference sequence). This CDR3 comprises 13 residues. Deletions cut 4 bases from V and 0 bases from J, with 6 bases between. CDR3 DNA: TGTGCCAGCAGCTCAAATATGAACACTGAAGCTTTCTTT. This translates into CASSSNMNTEAFF.

This clonotype has ten or more counts. J is TRBJ1-5 and V is TRBV18; D not certain. Germline CDR1 is KGHSH and CDR2 is LQKENI. This CDR3 has 15 residues. V lost 6 bases and J lost 4, with 16 bases in between. The CDR3 protein is CASSRGPVSNQPQHF. In DNA form, the CDR3 reads TGTGCCAGCTCTCGCGGTCCTGTTAGTAATCAGCCCCAGCATTTT.

This clonotype has a handful of counts. The chain has TRBV7-9 and TRBJ1-2; 8 bases fit TRBD1. V lost 3 bases to trimming and J lost 9 bases; unmatched junction nucleotides: 6. The germline gives CDR1 SEHNR, CDR2 FQNEAQ (reference sequence). The CDR3 is 13 residues long. The CDR3 bases are TGTGCCAGCAGCTTCCCAGACAGGGGAAGCTACACCTTC. This encodes CASSFPDRGSYTF.

This clonotype was counted many times. This chain uses TRBV7-2 with TRBJ2-1; 12 bases line up with TRBD2. This CDR3 spans 17 amino acids. Germline trimming cut 4 bases from V and 1 base from J; bases unmatched to any gene: 5. Germline V lookup: CDR1 SGHTA, CDR2 FQGNSA. CDR3 sequence (DNA): TGTGCCAGCAGCTGGACTAGCGGGGCCCGTTCCTACAATGAGCAGTTCTTC. It translates to CASSWTSGARSYNEQFF.

This clonotype was seen many times. This chain uses TRBV18 with TRBJ2-3; possibly TRBD2 for D (6 bases). Germline CDR1 reads KGHSH; CDR2 reads LQKENI. The CDR3 covers 16 residues. Trimming took 0 bases from V and 1 from J, leaving 11 bases between them. In DNA, the CDR3 is TGTGCCAGCTCACCACCGAGGAGGGTCGGCACAGATACGCAGTATTTT. Translating it yields CASSPPRRVGTDTQYF.

This clonotype was counted a few times. In DNA, the CDR3 is TGTGCCAGCAGCCCACCCAGACAGGGTAGCTATGGCTACACCTTC. Translation gives CASSPPRQGSYGYTF. V usage is TRBV7-2 and J usage is TRBJ1-2; TRBD1 aligns across 7 bases. V shed 5 bases and J 4 bases; nucleotides not matched to a gene: 10. This CDR3 contains 15 residues. Germline V gene sequence: CDR1 SGHTA, CDR2 FQGNSA.

This clonotype was observed at least ten times. The rearrangement uses TRBV7-2 and TRBJ2-7; tentatively, D is TRBD2 (5 bases). This CDR3 is 14 amino acids long. Trimming took 3 bases from V and 5 from J, leaving 14 bases between them. CDR1 and CDR2 from the germline V gene are SGHTA and FQGNSA. The CDR3 DNA reads as TGTGCCAGCAGCTTTAAGTCCGGGGTGAACGAGCAGTACTTC. Amino acid sequence: CASSFKSGVNEQYF.

This clonotype was detected ten times or more. The genes are TRBV7-6 and TRBJ1-2; D possibly corresponds to TRBD1 (6 bases). CDR3 length: 15 residues. The germline V gene has CDR1 SGHVS and CDR2 FNYEAQ. Trimming took 5 bases from V and 4 from J, leaving 17 bases between them. CDR3 sequence: CASSPGGRFVYGYTF. Here the CDR3 DNA reads TGTGCCAGCAGCCCGGGGGGCAGGTTTGTCTATGGCTACACCTTC. The whole variable domain, filled in from reference TRBV7-6 and TRBJ1-2, reads GAGVSQSPRYKVTKRGQDVALRCDPISGHVSLYWYRQALGQGPEFLTYFNYEAQQDKSGLPNDRFSAERPEGSISTLTIQRTEQRDSAMYRCASSPGGRFVYGYTFGSGTRLTVV.

This clonotype was counted many times. The chain uses TRBV3-2 and TRBJ1-2; the D call in the table, TRBD1, was not verified against the DNA. TRBV3-2 is marked as a pseudogene. This CDR3 has 14 residues. Written as DNA, the CDR3 is TGTGCCAGCAGCCACACACGGACAGTCTATGGCTACACCTTC. Translated, it gives CASSHTRTVYGYTF.

This clonotype was detected many times. The chain combines TRBV5-6 with TRBJ2-7; D not resolved. The CDR3 has 13 residues. The V gene lost 0 bases and the J gene lost 7 bases, with 11 bases spanning the gap. The germline CDR1 and CDR2 sequences are SGHDT and YYEEEE. This chain's CDR3 is CASSLVRAGEQYF. CDR3 bases: TGTGCCAGCAGCTTGGTGCGTGCCGGGGAGCAGTACTTC.

The sample holds many counts of this clonotype. CDR3 protein: CASSLVPTGGYEQYF. The CDR3 DNA follows: TGTGCCAGCAGCTTAGTACCGACAGGGGGCTACGAGCAGTACTTC. The chain joins TRBV7-8 to TRBJ2-7, with 9 bases fitting TRBD1. With 1 base clipped from V and 3 bases from J, the junction kept 4 bases outside the gene matches. Germline CDR1 reads SGHVS; CDR2 reads FQNEAQ. This CDR3 region has 15 residues.

The chain has TRBV19 and TRBJ1-5; D is possibly TRBD1 (6 bases). The CDR3 spans 15 residues. Germline V gives CDR1 LNHDA, CDR2 SQIVND (reference sequence). V shed 4 bases and J shed 4 bases, with 14 bases lying between them. The chain's CDR3 is CASSTQGGRNQPQHF. Written as DNA, the CDR3 is TGTGCCAGTAGTACACAGGGCGGAAGAAATCAGCCCCAGCATTTT.

This clonotype was counted at least ten times. DNA for the CDR3: TGTGCCAGCAGTTTCGGCGCAGGGGGGGCCGAGCAGTACTTC. It specifies CASSFGAGGAEQYF. The chain recombines TRBV12-3 or TRBV12-4 with TRBJ2-7; D is perhaps TRBD1 or TRBD2 (7 bases each). The CDR3 contains 14 residues. The ends were cut back, 3 bases at V and 6 bases at J, with 15 bases in the middle.

This clonotype was recorded at least ten times. The rearrangement joins TRBV30 to TRBJ2-7; tentatively, D is TRBD2 (6 bases). V dropped 0 bases and J dropped 3 bases, with 12 bases sitting between them. CDR3 length: 14 residues. Germline V lookup: CDR1 GTSNPN, CDR2 SVGIG (reference sequence). CDR3 coding DNA: TGTGCCTGGAGTGTACTTGGAGGGAGCTACGAGCAGTACTTC. Translated: CAWSVLGGSYEQYF.

This clonotype is a singleton in its sample. This rearrangement joins TRBV6-1 to TRBJ2-3, with 8 bases aligning to TRBD2. V lost 5 bases, J lost 5 bases, and 6 bases stayed unmatched. This CDR3 spans 14 amino acids. CDR1 is MNHNS and CDR2 is SASEGT in the germline V gene. The CDR3: CASSPGGAIDTQYF. As DNA, the CDR3 is TGTGCCAGCAGTCCGGGGGGGGCCATAGATACGCAGTATTTT.

This clonotype was detected many times. The rearrangement links TRBV4-3 to TRBJ2-3; D gene uncertain. The V and J ends lost 1 base and 3 bases respectively, with 5 bases between them. The CDR3 spans 13 residues. Per the germline V gene, CDR1 is LGHNA and CDR2 is YSLEER. CDR3 loop: CASSQGNTDTQYF. CDR3 nucleotides: TGCGCCAGCAGCCAAGGAAATACAGATACGCAGTATTTT.

This clonotype has a count of ten or more. The chain recombines TRBV4-1 with TRBJ2-1; 7 nucleotides match TRBD2. The germline CDR1 and CDR2 sequences are MGHRA and YSYEKL. The CDR3 extends over 14 amino acids. The V segment lost 1 base and the J segment 5 bases; nucleotides outside the gene matches: 2. CDR3 region: CASSQVGGNNEQFF. CDR3 nucleotides: TGCGCCAGCAGCCAAGTGGGGGGGAACAATGAGCAGTTCTTC.